What follows describes a single T cell receptor beta chain. The antigen is not known. Per sample, at least 6 micrograms of total RNA were extracted. Germline loops: CDR1 MNHEY, CDR2 SVGAGI. V lost 6 bases and J lost 7, with 19 bases in between. The CDR3 totals 15 residues. These data come from a study of blood T cells in healthy people across ages. Study summary: Researchers report that template switching captured about one barcoded beta molecule per two T cells. Study-wide results and limits: The recorded TCR beta diversity per million T cells decreased in a roughly linear manner with age. The percentage of naive T cells correlated strongly with TCR beta diversity.

Together with a sample-barcoded 5' primer, a J-beta primer mix was included in a second PCR lasting about 7 to 12 cycles. Via MiXCR, TCRdb re-called the 5' RACE reads, giving one row per CDR3 protein. This sample has fewer than 1 million distinct CDR3 sequences, with 40% to 50% found just once. The origin of this receptor is a man in his sixties in good health. Sequences were obtained from blood. The V call is TRBV6-5, the J call TRBJ2-1, with D possibly being TRBD1 (7 bases). CDR3 DNA: TGTGCCAGCAGAGACCCCAGGGGGGCTTGGAATGAGCAGTTCTTC. Translated: CASRDPRGAWNEQFF.